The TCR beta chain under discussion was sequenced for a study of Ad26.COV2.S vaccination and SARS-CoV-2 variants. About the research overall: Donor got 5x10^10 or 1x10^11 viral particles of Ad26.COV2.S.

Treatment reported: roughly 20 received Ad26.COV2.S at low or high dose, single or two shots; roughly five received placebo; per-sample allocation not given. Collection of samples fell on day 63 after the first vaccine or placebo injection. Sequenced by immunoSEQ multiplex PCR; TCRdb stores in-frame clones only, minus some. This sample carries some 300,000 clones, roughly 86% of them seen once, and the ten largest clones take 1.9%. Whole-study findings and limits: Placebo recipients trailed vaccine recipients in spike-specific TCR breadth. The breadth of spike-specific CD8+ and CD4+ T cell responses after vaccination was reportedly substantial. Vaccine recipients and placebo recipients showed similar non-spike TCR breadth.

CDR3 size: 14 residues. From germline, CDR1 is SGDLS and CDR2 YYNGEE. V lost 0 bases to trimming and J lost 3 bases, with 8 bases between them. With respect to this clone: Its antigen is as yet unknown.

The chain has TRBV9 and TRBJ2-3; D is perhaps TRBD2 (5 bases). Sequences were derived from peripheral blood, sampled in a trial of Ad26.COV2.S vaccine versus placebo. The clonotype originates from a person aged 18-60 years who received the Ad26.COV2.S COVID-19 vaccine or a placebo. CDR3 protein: CASSVGGSTDTQYF. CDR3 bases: TGTGCCAGCAGCGTAGGTGGGAGTACAGATACGCAGTATTTT.